The clone carrying this T cell receptor beta chain was seen a handful of times. V lost 2 bases to trimming and J lost 4 bases, with 10 bases between them. The CDR3 consists of 14 residues. In germline, CDR1 is SGHRS, CDR2 YFSETQ. The entry originates in a study of early T cells in non-severe SARS-CoV-2 infection. TCRdb analysed the 5' RACE reads with MiXCR anew, one entry per CDR3 protein. The data show about 64,000 distinct CDR3 sequences, with approximately 9.2% seen just once and 13% held by the top ten. This chain connects TRBV5-1 to TRBJ2-1, with D possibly matching TRBD1 (5 bases). The material was whole blood, obtained at baseline. The clonotype was recovered from an adult who was a healthcare worker with PCR-confirmed SARS-CoV-2 infection or an uninfected control (not recorded which). CDR3 residues: CASSLEQDYNEQFF. CDR3 sequence (DNA): TGCGCCAGCAGCTTAGAACAGGATTACAATGAGCAGTTCTTC.